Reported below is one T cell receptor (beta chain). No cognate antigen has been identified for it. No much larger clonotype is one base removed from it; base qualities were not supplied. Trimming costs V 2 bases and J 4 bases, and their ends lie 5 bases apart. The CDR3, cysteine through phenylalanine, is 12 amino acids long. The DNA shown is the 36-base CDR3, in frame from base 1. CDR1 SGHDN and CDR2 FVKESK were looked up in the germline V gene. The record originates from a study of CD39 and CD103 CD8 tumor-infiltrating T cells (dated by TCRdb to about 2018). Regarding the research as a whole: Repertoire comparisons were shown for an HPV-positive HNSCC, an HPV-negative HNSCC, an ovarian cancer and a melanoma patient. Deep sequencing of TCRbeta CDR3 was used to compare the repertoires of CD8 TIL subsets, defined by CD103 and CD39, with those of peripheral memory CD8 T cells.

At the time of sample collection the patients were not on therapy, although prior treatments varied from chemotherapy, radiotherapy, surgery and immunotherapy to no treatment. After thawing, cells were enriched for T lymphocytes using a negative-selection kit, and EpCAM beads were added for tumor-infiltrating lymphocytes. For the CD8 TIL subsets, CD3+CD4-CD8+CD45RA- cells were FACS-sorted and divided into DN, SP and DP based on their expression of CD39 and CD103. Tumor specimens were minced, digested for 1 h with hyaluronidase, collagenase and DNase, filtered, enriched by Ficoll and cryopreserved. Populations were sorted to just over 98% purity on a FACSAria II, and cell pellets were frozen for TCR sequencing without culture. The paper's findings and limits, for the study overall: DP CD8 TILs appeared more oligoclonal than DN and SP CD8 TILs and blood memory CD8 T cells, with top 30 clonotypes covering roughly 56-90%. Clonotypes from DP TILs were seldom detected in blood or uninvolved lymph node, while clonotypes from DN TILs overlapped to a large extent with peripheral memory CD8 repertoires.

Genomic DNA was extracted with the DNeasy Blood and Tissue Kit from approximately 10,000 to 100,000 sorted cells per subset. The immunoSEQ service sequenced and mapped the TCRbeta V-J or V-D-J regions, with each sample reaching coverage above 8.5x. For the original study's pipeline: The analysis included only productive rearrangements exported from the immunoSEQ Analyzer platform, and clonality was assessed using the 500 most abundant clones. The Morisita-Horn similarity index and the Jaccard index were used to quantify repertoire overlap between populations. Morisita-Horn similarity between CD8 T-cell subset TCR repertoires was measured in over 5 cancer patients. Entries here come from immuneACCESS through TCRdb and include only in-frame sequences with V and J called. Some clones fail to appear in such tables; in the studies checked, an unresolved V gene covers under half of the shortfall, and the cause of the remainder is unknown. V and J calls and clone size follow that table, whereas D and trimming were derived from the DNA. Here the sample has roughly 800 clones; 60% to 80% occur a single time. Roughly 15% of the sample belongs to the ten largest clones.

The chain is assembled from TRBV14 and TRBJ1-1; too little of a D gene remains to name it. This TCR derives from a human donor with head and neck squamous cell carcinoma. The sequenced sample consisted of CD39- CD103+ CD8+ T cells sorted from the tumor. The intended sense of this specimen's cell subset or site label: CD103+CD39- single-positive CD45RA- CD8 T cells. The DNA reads TGTGCCAGCAGCCAACGGTCCACTGAAGCTTTCTTT. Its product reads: CASSQRSTEAFF.